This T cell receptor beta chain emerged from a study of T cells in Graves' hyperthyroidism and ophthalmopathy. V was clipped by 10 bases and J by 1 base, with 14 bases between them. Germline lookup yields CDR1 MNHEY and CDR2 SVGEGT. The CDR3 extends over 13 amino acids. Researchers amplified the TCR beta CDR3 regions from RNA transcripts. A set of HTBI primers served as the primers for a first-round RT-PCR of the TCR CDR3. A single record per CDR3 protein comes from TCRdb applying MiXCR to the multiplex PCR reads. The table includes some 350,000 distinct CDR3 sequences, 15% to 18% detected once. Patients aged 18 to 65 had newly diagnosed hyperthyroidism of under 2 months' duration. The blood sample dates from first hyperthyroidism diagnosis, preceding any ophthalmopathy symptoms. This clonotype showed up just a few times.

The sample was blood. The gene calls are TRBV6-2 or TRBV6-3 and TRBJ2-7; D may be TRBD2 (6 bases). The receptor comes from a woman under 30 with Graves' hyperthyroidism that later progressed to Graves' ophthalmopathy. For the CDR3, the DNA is TGTGCCACCCGACCGGACTATTCCTACGAGCAGTACTTC. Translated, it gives CATRPDYSYEQYF.